These 10 T cell receptor beta chains came from one sample sequenced in a study of blood T cell repertoires in COVID-19. Clones were read by immunoSEQ multiplex PCR, and TCRdb kept only the in-frame ones, dropping some. The sample records hundreds of thousands of clones, around 89% being singletons. Sequenced material: PBMCs or T cells enriched from blood (not recorded which). The receptors here all came from a woman aged 50 to 60 who had recovered from COVID-19.

V usage is TRBV21-1 and J usage is TRBJ1-1; the tabulated D call, TRBD1, remains unverified against the DNA. TRBV21-1 is noted as a pseudogene. The CDR3 spans 17 residues. The CDR3 is CASSIPIRAGVGTEAFF. CDR3 nucleotides: TGTGCCAGCAGCATACCAATAAGGGCAGGGGTTGGCACTGAAGCTTTCTTT.

The chain recombines TRBV24-1 with TRBJ2-7; 10 nucleotides line up with TRBD2. The CDR3 spans 16 residues. With 2 bases clipped from V and 3 bases from J, the junction kept 6 bases outside the gene matches. The germline V gene has CDR1 KGHDR and CDR2 SFDVKD. CDR3 nucleotide sequence: TGTGCCACCAGTGATTCAGAAGCGGGAGGGCTCTACGAGCAGTACTTC. As protein: CATSDSEAGGLYEQYF.

V gene TRBV7-9 combines with J gene TRBJ2-7, with D perhaps TRBD2 (5 bases). V lost 5 bases and J lost 5, with 19 bases in between. CDR1 is SEHNR and CDR2 is FQNEAQ in the germline V gene (reference sequence). CDR3 length: 15 amino acids. CDR3 amino acids: CASSRSLQLGDEQYF. For the CDR3, the DNA is TGTGCCAGCAGCCGCAGCTTACAATTGGGAGACGAGCAGTACTTC.

The CDR3 protein is CASSPTRSEGEQFF. CDR3 DNA sequence: TGTGCCAGCAGCCCAACTAGGTCTGAAGGTGAGCAGTTCTTC. The rearrangement links TRBV11-3 to TRBJ2-1; D is perhaps TRBD2 (5 bases). The CDR3 is 14 amino acids. Germline lookup yields CDR1 SGHNT and CDR2 YENEEA. V gave up 5 bases and J gave up 9 bases, with 17 bases separating them.

The chain is built from TRBV7-2 and TRBJ2-2; TRBD2 matches 7 bases. After removal of 3 bases from V and 4 bases from J, the junction contained 8 bases not matched to a gene. Germline assignment: CDR1 SGHTA and CDR2 FQGNSA. The CDR3 loop spans 16 amino acids. In DNA form, the CDR3 reads TGTGCCAGCAGCTTTCTGGCGGGAGCCCTCACCGGGGAGCTGTTTTTT. Translated, it gives CASSFLAGALTGELFF.

The chain combines TRBV7-3 with TRBJ2-2; D is unresolved. V was clipped by 5 bases and J by 7 bases, with 11 bases between them. The CDR3 runs to 13 residues. CDR1 is SGHTA, CDR2 FQGTGA, per germline. CDR3 region: CASSRLSVGELFF. The CDR3 nucleotides are TGTGCCAGCAGCCGACTCTCCGTCGGGGAGCTGTTTTTT.

The chain uses TRBV7-2 and TRBJ1-2, with a possible D match to TRBD1 (5 bases). Germline CDR1 is SGHTA and CDR2 is FQGNSA. The ends were cut back, 5 bases at V and 4 bases at J, with 8 bases in the middle. CDR3 length: 12 residues. In nucleotides, the CDR3 is TGTGCCAGCAGCCCAGGGTTCTATGGCTACACCTTC. This translates into CASSPGFYGYTF. Combining the CDR3 with reference TRBV7-2 and TRBJ1-2 gives the whole variable domain GAGVSQSPSNKVTEKGKDVELRCDPISGHTALYWYRQSLGQGLEFLIYFQGNSAPDKSGLPSDRFSAERTGGSVSTLTIQRTQQEDSAVYLCASSPGFYGYTFGSGTRLTVV.

The chain recombines TRBV5-1 with TRBJ2-7; 7 positions agree with TRBD2. CDR3 size: 15 residues. The V gene end was trimmed by 0 bases and the J gene end by 4 bases; junction bases not matched to a gene: 7. From germline, CDR1 is SGHRS and CDR2 YFSETQ. The CDR3 is CASSLVGGSKYEQYF. In nucleotides, the CDR3 is TGCGCCAGCAGCTTGGTCGGCGGGAGCAAATACGAGCAGTACTTC.

The chain carries TRBV6-5 and TRBJ1-2, with D unclear. CDR1 MNHEY and CDR2 SVGAGI come from the germline V gene. Trimming removed 6 bases at V and 3 bases at J, with 14 bases between. The CDR3 has 14 amino acids. The CDR3 bases are TGTGCCAGCAGCTCCGATCGCGGGGACTATGGCTACACCTTC. This gives the protein CASSSDRGDYGYTF.

The chain couples TRBV19 to TRBJ1-4; D gene unclear. The CDR3 consists of 11 residues. V shed 3 bases and J shed 8 bases, with 4 bases lying between them. Looked up from germline, CDR1 is LNHDA and CDR2 is SQIVND (reference sequence). The CDR3 region is CASSIAEKLFF. For the CDR3, the DNA is TGTGCCAGTAGTATTGCGGAAAAACTGTTTTTT.